This TCR beta chain was recorded in a study of control samples from healthy donors and cancer patients. Generated by immunoSEQ multiplex PCR, the TCRdb table keeps only in-frame clones and is missing some. The data show roughly 130,000 clones, less than 95% seen once. The V end was cut by 5 bases, the J end by 0 bases, with 8 bases between. The CDR3 spans 14 residues. Germline V CDR1 and CDR2: SEHNR, FQNEAQ (reference sequence). The sequenced sample consisted of blood. V gene TRBV7-9 combines with J gene TRBJ1-3; no firm D call. The origin of this receptor is a man aged 25-45 years in good health. DNA of the CDR3: TGTGCCAGCAGCCCCGGTGCCTCTGGAAACACCATATATTTT. This gives the protein CASSPGASGNTIYF.